This T cell receptor beta chain stems from a study of cytomegalovirus exposure and HLA in healthy donors. Study overall: HLA-typed donors contributed around 82 million unique TCRs, which were held in an early data release.

The PCR employed 60 Vbeta primers together with 13 Jbeta primers. Using immunoSEQ multiplex PCR, the repertoire was profiled, and TCRdb retains in-frame clones only, with some absent. Here the sample spans over 150,000 clones, 84% being singletons. Sample: PBMCs. The clonotype originates from a girl between 5 and 17 years old in good health and CMV-seropositive.

CDR3 in amino acids: CASRLEQGYGYTF. CDR3 sequence (DNA): TGTGCAAGTCGCTTAGAACAGGGCTATGGCTACACCTTC. The chain has TRBV12-2 and TRBJ1-2; the D call of TRBD1 is as the table states it, not checked on the DNA. TRBV12-2 is shown as a pseudogene. This CDR3 comprises 13 residues.